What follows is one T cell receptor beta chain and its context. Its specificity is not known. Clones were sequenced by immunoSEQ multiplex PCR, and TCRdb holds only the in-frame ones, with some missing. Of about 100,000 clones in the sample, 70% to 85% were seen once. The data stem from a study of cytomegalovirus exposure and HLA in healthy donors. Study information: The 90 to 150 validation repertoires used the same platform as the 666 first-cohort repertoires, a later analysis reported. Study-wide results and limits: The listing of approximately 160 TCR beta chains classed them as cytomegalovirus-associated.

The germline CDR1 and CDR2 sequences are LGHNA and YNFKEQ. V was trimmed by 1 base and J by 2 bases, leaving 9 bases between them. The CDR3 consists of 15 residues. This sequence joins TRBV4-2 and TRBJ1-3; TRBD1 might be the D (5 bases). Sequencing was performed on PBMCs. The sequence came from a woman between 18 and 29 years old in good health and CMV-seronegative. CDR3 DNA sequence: TGTGCCAGCAGCCAAGGCAGGGATACTGGAAACACCATATATTTT. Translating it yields CASSQGRDTGNTIYF.